This T cell receptor beta chain stems from a study of T cells after yellow fever vaccination. Study-wide results and limits: Weaker, the secondary response peaked sooner, at day 5 versus 15.

The V gene end was trimmed by 4 bases and the J gene end by 4 bases; junction bases not matched to a gene: 5. Germline V gene data show CDR1 as KGHSH and CDR2 as LQKENI. The CDR3 loop spans 14 amino acids. At least ten counts were recorded for this clonotype. What it recognizes is unknown. Each CDR3 protein gets one entry after TCRdb re-called the 5' RACE reads with MiXCR. In the table there are fewer than 150,000 distinct CDR3 sequences, roughly 8.2% of which are singletons. This chain connects TRBV18 to TRBJ2-5; 8 bases line up with TRBD2. The sequencing used CD4+ T cells sorted from PBMCs, collected 5 days after the yellow fever booster vaccination. This sequence was found in a man aged 30 to 45 who received the YFV17D yellow fever vaccine. The CDR3, as DNA: TGTGCCAGCTCACAGCGGGAGTACCGAGAGACCCAGTACTTC. This gives the protein CASSQREYRETQYF.